Below, 29 T cell receptor beta chains from the same sample are listed, as sequenced in a study of blood T cell repertoires in COVID-19. Assay used: immunoSEQ multiplex PCR; TCRdb lists only in-frame clones, some missing. Counted here are roughly 200,000 clones, 85% to 90% occurring once; the ten biggest clones make up 6.2%. The sequencing input was PBMCs or T cells enriched from blood (not recorded which). The receptors come from a man aged 35 to 55 who had recovered from COVID-19.

V usage is TRBV7-9 and J usage is TRBJ1-4; D uncertain. This CDR3 has 14 residues. Deletions cut 0 bases from V and 4 bases from J, with 6 bases between. CDR1 is SEHNR, CDR2 FQNEAQ, per germline (reference sequence). DNA of the CDR3: TGTGCCAGCAGCTTAGCATCCTTTAATGAAAAACTGTTTTTT. It encodes CASSLASFNEKLFF.

The chain couples TRBV2 to TRBJ1-6; D remains unclear. V dropped 4 bases and J dropped 6 bases, with 13 bases sitting between them. The CDR3 length is 15 residues. The germline V gene has CDR1 SNHLY and CDR2 FYNNEI. The DNA of the CDR3 is TGTGCCAGCAGTGGCCAGACACTCTCTAATTCACCCCTCCACTTT. Its translation is CASSGQTLSNSPLHF. Drawing the rest from reference TRBV2 and TRBJ1-6, the complete variable domain is EPEVTQTPSHQVTQMGQEVILRCVPISNHLYFYWYRQILGQKVEFLVSFYNNEISEKSEIFDDQFSVERPDGSNFTLKIRSTKLEDSAMYFCASSGQTLSNSPLHFGNGTRLTVT.

The chain recombines TRBV15 with TRBJ2-5; TRBD2 matches at 9 bases. The germline V gene encodes CDR1 LNHNV and CDR2 YYDKDF (reference sequence). The trim removed 5 bases at V and 2 bases at J, leaving 6 bases unmatched. The CDR3 loop spans 15 amino acids. The CDR3 here is CATSGRGGTQETQYF. The CDR3, as DNA: TGTGCCACCAGCGGGCGGGGGGGTACGCAAGAGACCCAGTACTTC.

The chain carries TRBV3-1 (or the pseudogene TRBV3-2) and TRBJ1-2; no reliable D call. V was trimmed by 4 bases and J by 3 bases, leaving 33 bases between them. This CDR3 spans 21 amino acids. CDR1 is LGHDT, CDR2 YNNKEL, per germline (reference sequence). The DNA for the CDR3 is TGTGCCAGCAGCCCCTCAATTCTCTCGGGGTCGGGTCAGCGGCACCACTATGGCTACACCTTC. Translation: CASSPSILSGSGQRHHYGYTF.

The V gene is TRBV5-1, the J gene TRBJ2-7, with TRBD1 as a possible D gene (5 bases). CDR1 SGHRS and CDR2 YFSETQ come from the germline V gene. V shed 2 bases and J shed 1 base, with 13 bases lying between them. There are 15 residues in the CDR3. The CDR3 DNA reads as TGCGCCAGCAGCTTAGGGGCAGGCCCATCCTACGAGCAGTACTTC. The encoded protein is CASSLGAGPSYEQYF.

A few counts support this clone. The chain uses TRBV18 and TRBJ1-2; no reliable D call. The V and J ends lost 3 bases and 0 bases respectively, with 17 bases between them. CDR3 length: 17 residues. In germline, CDR1 is KGHSH, CDR2 LQKENI. In nucleotides, the CDR3 is TGTGCCAGCTCACCCGGCCGCGGGGAGGAAGCTAACTATGGCTACACCTTC. This gives the protein CASSPGRGEEANYGYTF.

This chain links TRBV3-1 (or the pseudogene TRBV3-2) with TRBJ1-6; 9 bases line up with TRBD1. The CDR3 loop spans 13 amino acids. CDR1 is LGHDT and CDR2 is YNNKEL in the germline V gene (reference sequence). With V trimmed by 0 bases and J by 15 bases, 3 bases remained unmatched. The CDR3 nucleotides are TGTGCCAGCAGCCAAGATATGGGACAGGGCCTCCACTTT. Its protein is CASSQDMGQGLHF.

The rearrangement joins TRBV3-1 (or the pseudogene TRBV3-2) to TRBJ2-7, with D possibly matching TRBD2 (5 bases). The V and J ends lost 1 base and 2 bases respectively, with 9 bases between them. The CDR3 covers 14 residues. The germline CDR1 and CDR2 sequences are LGHDT and YNNKEL (reference sequence). Here the CDR3 reads CASSQGSGPYEQYF. The CDR3 bases are TGTGCCAGCAGCCAAGGGAGCGGTCCCTACGAGCAGTACTTC.

The V gene is TRBV2, the J gene TRBJ2-7; D remains unclear. Germline V CDR1 and CDR2: SNHLY, FYNNEI. The CDR3 sequence is 12 residues long. With 5 bases removed from V and 6 bases from J, the gap between germline ends came to 11 bases. This CDR3 reads CASSFDILEQYF. As DNA, the CDR3 is TGTGCCAGCAGTTTCGACATCCTCGAGCAGTACTTC.

The CDR3 reads CASSPGGGYGYTF. The CDR3 nucleotides read TGCGCCAGCAGCCCGGGGGGGGGCTATGGCTACACCTTC. This rearrangement joins TRBV5-1 to TRBJ1-2; maybe TRBD1 (5 bases). CDR1 and CDR2 (germline): SGHRS, YFSETQ. This CDR3 has 13 amino acids. Trimming removed 4 bases from V and 4 bases from J, with 11 bases in between.

This rearrangement joins TRBV19 to TRBJ1-5, with 10 bases aligning to TRBD1. V trimming: 11 bases; J trimming: 3 bases; junction bases outside the gene matches: 7. The length of the CDR3 is 14 residues. The germline V gene has CDR1 LNHDA and CDR2 SQIVND (reference sequence). In DNA form, the CDR3 reads TGTGCCGTCGGGACAGGGGATTCCAATCAGCCCCAGCATTTT. Its protein product is CAVGTGDSNQPQHF.

This chain connects TRBV6-5 to TRBJ2-7; D gene unclear. This CDR3 contains 11 residues. Looked up from germline, CDR1 is MNHEY and CDR2 is SVGAGI. The V gene lost 3 bases and the J gene lost 5 bases, with 5 bases spanning the gap. The CDR3 DNA reads TGTGCCAGCAGTTATATAGACGAGCAGTACTTC. Translation: CASSYIDEQYF.

The J gene is TRBJ1-5, the V gene TRBV27; 8 nucleotides agree with TRBD1. Germline CDR1 is MNHEY and CDR2 is SMNVEV (reference sequence). V shed 8 bases, J shed 3 bases, and the junction held 9 bases outside the gene matches. The CDR3 length is 15 residues. The CDR3 region is CASARGPLPNQPQHF. DNA for the CDR3: TGTGCCAGCGCCAGGGGGCCCTTACCCAATCAGCCCCAGCATTTT.

The J gene is TRBJ2-3, the V gene TRBV28; 7 nucleotides align to TRBD2. V shed 5 bases, J shed 2 bases, and the junction held 10 bases outside the gene matches. The CDR3 is made up of 16 amino acids. Germline lookup yields CDR1 MDHEN and CDR2 SYDVKM. CDR3 bases: TGTGCCAGCAGTCCTTCCGGGGGGAGAACCACAGATACGCAGTATTTT. It codes for CASSPSGGRTTDTQYF.

This clone was seen only a few times. The V gene is TRBV6-5, the J gene TRBJ1-1; possible D gene TRBD1, 5 bases. V was trimmed by 10 bases and J by 7 bases, leaving 22 bases between them. This CDR3 is 14 amino acids long. Germline loops: CDR1 MNHEY, CDR2 SVGAGI. The DNA for the CDR3 is TGTGCCACCCGCCCGGTGGGAGGGACTTTTGAAGCTTTCTTT. This sequence encodes CATRPVGGTFEAFF.

This chain uses TRBV6-2 or TRBV6-3 with TRBJ1-5, with D maybe TRBD1 (5 bases). The V end was cut by 3 bases, the J end by 2 bases, with 8 bases between. There are 14 residues in the CDR3. Germline values: CDR1 MNHEY, CDR2 SVGEGT. The CDR3 here is CASSYWGGNQPQHF. Here the CDR3 DNA reads TGTGCCAGCAGTTATTGGGGGGGCAATCAGCCCCAGCATTTT.

There are a few counts of this clone. J is TRBJ1-1 and V is TRBV11-2; no clear D. V dropped 5 bases and J dropped 1 base, with 5 bases sitting between them. Germline V gene sequence: CDR1 SGHAT, CDR2 FQNNGV. The CDR3 contains 12 residues. CDR3 in DNA: TGTGCCAGCAGCACACCGAACACTGAAGCTTTCTTT. It yields the protein CASSTPNTEAFF.

CDR3 DNA sequence: TGTGCCAGCAGTACTGCGGGACAGGGGAACGATGAGCAGTTCTTC. Translation gives CASSTAGQGNDEQFF. This rearrangement joins TRBV28 to TRBJ2-1; 10 bases line up with TRBD1. With 5 bases clipped from V and 8 bases from J, the junction kept 9 bases outside the gene matches. The germline V gene encodes CDR1 MDHEN and CDR2 SYDVKM. The CDR3 has 15 residues.

The chain recombines TRBV7-9 with TRBJ2-2; possibly TRBD1 for D (6 bases). In germline, CDR1 is SEHNR, CDR2 FQNEAQ (reference sequence). This CDR3 comprises 19 residues. V was shortened by 1 base and J by 2 bases, with 20 bases between the two germline ends. The DNA of the CDR3 is TGTGCCAGCAGCTTAGGGGGTGTATGGTGGACAGTTAACACCGGGGAGCTGTTTTTT. It is translated as CASSLGGVWWTVNTGELFF.

V usage is TRBV12-5 and J usage is TRBJ2-5, with D unresolved. Between the trimmed V and J ends, which lost 2 bases and 5 bases, there was a span of 6 bases. Germline-derived CDR1 and CDR2 are LGHNT and FRNRAP. The CDR3 is 12 amino acids. The CDR3 spells CASGLYGETQYF. In nucleotides, the CDR3 is TGTGCTAGTGGTTTGTACGGGGAGACCCAGTACTTC.

The rearrangement links TRBV28 to TRBJ1-1; perhaps TRBD1 as D (5 bases). Germline V CDR1 and CDR2: MDHEN, SYDVKM. The CDR3 is 15 amino acids. V lost 1 base to trimming and J lost 5 bases, with 14 bases between them. CDR3 protein: CASSLYRGVGTEAFF. CDR3 nucleotides: TGTGCCAGCAGTTTATATAGGGGCGTAGGGACTGAAGCTTTCTTT.

The chain has TRBV11-2 and TRBJ1-4; D ambiguous. This CDR3 region has 13 residues. The germline V gene encodes CDR1 SGHAT and CDR2 FQNNGV. The V end lost 5 bases, the J end lost 7 bases, and 11 bases lay between the germline ends. CDR3 sequence reads: CASSPRPSEKLFF. The CDR3 bases are TGTGCCAGCAGCCCCCGCCCGAGTGAAAAACTGTTTTTT.

This clone was seen many times. The chain combines TRBV7-3 with TRBJ2-5, with 9 bases fitting TRBD1. Germline-derived CDR1 and CDR2 are SGHTA and FQGTGA. Trimming took 5 bases from V and 5 from J; bases not matched to a gene: 3. CDR3 length: 13 residues. DNA of the CDR3: TGTGCCAGCAGCCTCGGGACAGGGGAGACCCAGTACTTC. It is translated as CASSLGTGETQYF. Looking up the rest from reference TRBV7-3 and TRBJ2-5 gives the full variable domain: GAGVSQTPSNKVTEKGKYVELRCDPISGHTALYWYRQSLGQGPEFLIYFQGTGAADDSGLPNDRFFAVRPEGSVSTLKIQRTERGDSAVYLCASSLGTGETQYFGPGTRLLVL.

This chain connects TRBV9 to TRBJ1-6, with D possibly being TRBD1 (5 bases). The CDR3 runs 17 residues. Germline loops: CDR1 SGDLS, CDR2 YYNGEE. Trimming removed 4 bases at V and 0 bases at J, with 14 bases between. CDR3 sequence: CASSHTRGDSYNSPLHF. CDR3 sequence (DNA): TGTGCCAGCAGCCACACCCGGGGGGACTCCTATAATTCACCCCTCCACTTT.

This sequence joins TRBV12-5 and TRBJ1-5; D unclear. The V end was cut by 0 bases, the J end by 1 base, with 7 bases between. The CDR3 loop spans 15 amino acids. Germline loops: CDR1 LGHNT, CDR2 FRNRAP. Here the CDR3 reads CASGLVLGSNQPQHF. CDR3 in DNA: TGTGCTAGTGGTTTGGTACTGGGCAGCAATCAGCCCCAGCATTTT. The variable domain in full, with the rest retrieved from reference TRBV12-5 and TRBJ1-5, is DARVTQTPRHKVTEMGQEVTMRCQPILGHNTVFWYRQTMMQGLELLAYFRNRAPLDDSGMPKDRFSAEMPDATLATLKIQPSEPRDSAVYFCASGLVLGSNQPQHFGDGTRLSIL.

The chain employs TRBV19 and TRBJ2-5, with 7 positions matching TRBD2. The V and J ends lost 6 bases and 5 bases, in that order; junction bases with no gene match: 6. The CDR3 has 13 residues. CDR1 is LNHDA and CDR2 is SQIVND in the germline V gene (reference sequence). The chain's CDR3 is CASRDTSEETQYF. The CDR3 DNA sequence: TGTGCCAGTAGGGATACTAGCGAGGAGACCCAGTACTTC.

This chain links TRBV19 with TRBJ1-1; 11 bases are a match to TRBD1. The CDR3 runs to 14 residues. Per germline, CDR1 LNHDA and CDR2 SQIVND (reference sequence). V was pared by 10 bases and J by 4 bases, with 8 bases of the junction left unmatched. CDR3 coding DNA: TGTGCCACCCGGGACAGGGGGAACCCCACTGAAGCTTTCTTT. Its protein product is CATRDRGNPTEAFF.

The rearrangement joins TRBV25-1 to TRBJ1-1, with a tentative D call TRBD1 (5 bases). The CDR3 covers 13 residues. The germline V gene has CDR1 MGHDK and CDR2 SYGVNS. Trimming left V 6 bases short and J 6 bases short, with 14 bases between. The CDR3, as DNA: TGTGCCAGCAGCCCACTCGACAGTTCTGAAGCTTTCTTT. It is translated as CASSPLDSSEAFF.

This clone has a single count. The chain links TRBV2 to TRBJ2-1; 15 bases map to TRBD2. CDR1 is SNHLY and CDR2 is FYNNEI in the germline V gene. Trimming at V came to 5 bases and at J to 9 bases, leaving 5 bases not matched to a gene. The CDR3 runs to 15 residues. The CDR3 nucleotides are TGTGCCAGCAGTTGGGGACTAGCGGGAGGAGCTGAGCAGTTCTTC. It encodes CASSWGLAGGAEQFF.